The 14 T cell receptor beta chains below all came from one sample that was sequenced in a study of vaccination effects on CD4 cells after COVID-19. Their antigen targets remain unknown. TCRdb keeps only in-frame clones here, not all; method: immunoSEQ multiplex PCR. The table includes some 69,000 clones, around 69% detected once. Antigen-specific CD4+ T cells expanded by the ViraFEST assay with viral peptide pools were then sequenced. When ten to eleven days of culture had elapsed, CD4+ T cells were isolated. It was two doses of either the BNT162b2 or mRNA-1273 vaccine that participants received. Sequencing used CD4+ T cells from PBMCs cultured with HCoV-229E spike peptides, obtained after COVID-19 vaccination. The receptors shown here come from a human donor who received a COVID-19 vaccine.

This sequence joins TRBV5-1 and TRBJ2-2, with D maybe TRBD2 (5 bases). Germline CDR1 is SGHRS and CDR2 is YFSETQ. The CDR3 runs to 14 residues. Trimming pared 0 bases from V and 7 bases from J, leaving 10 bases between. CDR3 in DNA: TGCGCCAGCAGCTTGGTACTAGAGGGCGGGGAGCTGTTTTTT. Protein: CASSLVLEGGELFF.

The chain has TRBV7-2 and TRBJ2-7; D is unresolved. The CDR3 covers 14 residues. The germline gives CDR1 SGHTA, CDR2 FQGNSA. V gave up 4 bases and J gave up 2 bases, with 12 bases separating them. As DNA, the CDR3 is TGTGCCAGCAGCTCCGGCCCCGAGACCTACGAGCAGTACGTC. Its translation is CASSSGPETYEQYV.

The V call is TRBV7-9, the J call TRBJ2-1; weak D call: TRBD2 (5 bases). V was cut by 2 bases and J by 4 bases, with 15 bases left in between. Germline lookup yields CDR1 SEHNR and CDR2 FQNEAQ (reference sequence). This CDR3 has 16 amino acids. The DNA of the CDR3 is TGTGCCAGCAGCTTACTCTGGGCAGGACTTTACAATGAGCAGTTCTTC. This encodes CASSLLWAGLYNEQFF.

The CDR3 bases are TGTGCCATCAGTGATCGTGCTGAGACCCAGTACTTC. Protein: CAISDRAETQYF. The rearrangement links TRBV10-3 to TRBJ2-5; D is unclear. The V end was cut by 3 bases, the J end by 5 bases, with 7 bases between. This CDR3 comprises 12 residues. The germline CDR1 and CDR2 sequences are ENHRY and SYGVKD.

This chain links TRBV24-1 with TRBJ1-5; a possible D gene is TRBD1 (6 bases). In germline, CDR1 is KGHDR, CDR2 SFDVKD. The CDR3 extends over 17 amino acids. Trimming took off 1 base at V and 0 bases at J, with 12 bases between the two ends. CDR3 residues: CATSDFSNRVSNQPQHF. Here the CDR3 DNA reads TGTGCCACCAGTGATTTCTCTAACAGGGTTAGCAATCAGCCCCAGCATTTT.

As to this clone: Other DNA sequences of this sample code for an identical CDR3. The CDR3: CASSLGQPNYGYTF. CDR3 DNA sequence: TGCGCCAGCAGCTTGGGGCAGCCCAACTATGGCTACACCTTC. The rearrangement joins TRBV5-1 to TRBJ1-2; D not resolved. V lost 0 bases to trimming and J lost 2 bases, with 8 bases between them. Germline V gene lookup returns CDR1 SGHRS and CDR2 YFSETQ. CDR3 length: 14 amino acids.

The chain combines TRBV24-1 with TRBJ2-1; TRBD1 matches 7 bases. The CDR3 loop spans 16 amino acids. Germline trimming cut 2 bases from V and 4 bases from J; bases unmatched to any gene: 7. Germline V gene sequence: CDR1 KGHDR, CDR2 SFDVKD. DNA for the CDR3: TGTGCCACCAGTGATTCGACAGGGTTTTCATACAATGAGCAGTTCTTC. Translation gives CATSDSTGFSYNEQFF.

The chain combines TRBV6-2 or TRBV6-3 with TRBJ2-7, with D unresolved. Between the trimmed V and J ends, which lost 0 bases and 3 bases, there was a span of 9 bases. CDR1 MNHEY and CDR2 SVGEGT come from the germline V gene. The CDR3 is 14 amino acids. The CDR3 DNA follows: TGTGCCAGCAGTTACTCGAGCAGTTACTACGAGCAGTACGTC. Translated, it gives CASSYSSSYYEQYV.

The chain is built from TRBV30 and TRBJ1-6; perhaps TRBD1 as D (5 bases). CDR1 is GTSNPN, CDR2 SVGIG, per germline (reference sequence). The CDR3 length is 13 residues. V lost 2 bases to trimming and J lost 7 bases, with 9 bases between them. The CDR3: CAWSTEGNSPLHF. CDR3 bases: TGTGCCTGGAGTACAGAGGGGAATTCACCCCTCCACTTT. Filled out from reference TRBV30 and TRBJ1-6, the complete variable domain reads SQTIHQWPATLVQPVGSPLSLECTVEGTSNPNLYWYRQAAGRGLQLLFYSVGIGQISSEVPQNLSASRPQDRQFILSSKKLLLSDSGFYLCAWSTEGNSPLHFGNGTRLTVT.

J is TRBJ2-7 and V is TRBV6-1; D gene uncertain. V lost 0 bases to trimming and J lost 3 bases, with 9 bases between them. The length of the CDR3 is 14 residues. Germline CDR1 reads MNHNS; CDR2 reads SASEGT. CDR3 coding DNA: TGTGCCAGCAGTGAAGCGACCCTAATCTACGAGCAGTACGTC. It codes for CASSEATLIYEQYV.

The CDR3 DNA reads TGCGCCAGCAGCTTGGCCGTCCAGCGGGGGGAAGAGGAGCAGTTCTTC. This codes for CASSLAVQRGEEEQFF. The chain links TRBV5-1 to TRBJ2-1; TRBD2 matches at 9 bases. The germline CDR1 and CDR2 sequences are SGHRS and YFSETQ. Trimming removed 0 bases from V and 10 bases from J; junction bases left unmatched: 11. This CDR3 is 16 amino acids long.

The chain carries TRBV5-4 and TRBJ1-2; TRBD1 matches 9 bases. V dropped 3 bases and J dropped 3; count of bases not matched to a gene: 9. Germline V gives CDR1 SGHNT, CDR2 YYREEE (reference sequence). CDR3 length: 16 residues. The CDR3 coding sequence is TGTGCCAGCAGCTGGGGCGGGACAGGGATAGACTATGGCTACACCTTC. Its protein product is CASSWGGTGIDYGYTF. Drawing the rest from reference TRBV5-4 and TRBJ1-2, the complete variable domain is ETGVTQSPTHLIKTRGQQVTLRCSSQSGHNTVSWYQQALGQGPQFIFQYYREEENGRGNFPPRFSGLQFPNYSSELNVNALELDDSALYLCASSWGGTGIDYGYTFGSGTRLTVV.

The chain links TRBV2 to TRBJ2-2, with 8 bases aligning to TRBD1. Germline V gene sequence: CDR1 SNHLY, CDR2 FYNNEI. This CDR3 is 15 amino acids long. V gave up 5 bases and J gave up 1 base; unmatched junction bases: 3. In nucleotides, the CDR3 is TGTGCCAGCAGTTACGGACAGGGGAACACCGGGGAGCTGTTTTTT. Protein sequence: CASSYGQGNTGELFF.

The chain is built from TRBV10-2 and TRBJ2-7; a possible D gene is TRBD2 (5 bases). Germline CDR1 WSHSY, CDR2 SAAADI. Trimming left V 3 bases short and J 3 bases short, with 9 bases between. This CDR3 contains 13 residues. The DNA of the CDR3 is TGCGCCAGCAGTGACGGGGAGTTCTACGAGCAGTACGTC. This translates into CASSDGEFYEQYV.